One and the same sample provided the 6 T cell receptor beta chains below, sequenced in a study of shared clonotypes between healthy human individuals. Assay: immunoSEQ multiplex PCR; the TCRdb copy retains only in-frame clones and omits some. Of more than 550,000 clones in the sample, about nine tenths are singletons; the top ten hold 30% to 40%. Input material: memory CD8+ T cells from PBMCs. Subset described: CD45RO+ cells pooled with CCR7-negative TemRA cells. The receptors were gathered from a young man in good health. Some clones in this sample may be carry-over from other donors' samples.

The chain combines TRBV11-2 with TRBJ2-1, with TRBD1 as a possible D gene (5 bases). The CDR3 covers 14 residues. From germline, CDR1 is SGHAT and CDR2 FQNNGV. Trimming stripped 1 base from V and 8 bases from J, with 12 bases between. CDR3 loop: CASSLGAQGDEQFF. CDR3 coding DNA: TGTGCCAGCAGCTTAGGAGCGCAGGGCGATGAGCAGTTCTTC.

The genes are TRBV5-5 and TRBJ2-7; D gene uncertain. The germline CDR1 and CDR2 sequences are SGHKS and YYEKEE (reference sequence). Trimming took off 7 bases at V and 0 bases at J, with 14 bases between the two ends. The CDR3 loop spans 14 amino acids. CDR3 bases: TGTGCCAGCGCTGTATGGACGAGCTCCTACGAGCAGTACTTC. Translating gives CASAVWTSSYEQYF.

CDR3 nucleotide sequence: TGCACCAGCAGCCAAGATCTAGGGAGGTGCACTGAAGCTTTCTTT. Residues: CTSSQDLGRCTEAFF. The chain uses TRBV1 and TRBJ1-1. TRBV1 is tagged as a pseudogene. The CDR3 runs to 15 residues.

V usage is TRBV19 and J usage is TRBJ1-2, with 7 bases aligning to TRBD1. CDR3 length: 14 amino acids. V dropped 6 bases and J dropped 4; count of bases not matched to a gene: 8. Per the germline V gene, CDR1 is LNHDA and CDR2 is SQIVND (reference sequence). CDR3 residues: CASRESGQLYGYTF. The CDR3 region has the DNA TGTGCCAGTAGAGAATCGGGACAGCTCTATGGCTACACCTTC. Drawing the rest from reference TRBV19 and TRBJ1-2, the complete variable domain is DGGITQSPKYLFRKEGQNVTLSCEQNLNHDAMYWYRQDPGQGLRLIYYSQIVNDFQKGDIAEGYSVSREKKESFPLTVTSAQKNPTAFYLCASRESGQLYGYTFGSGTRLTVV.

The sample holds one count of this clone. This rearrangement joins TRBV7-9 to TRBJ2-7; D may match TRBD1 or TRBD2 (5 bases each). This CDR3 spans 14 amino acids. CDR1 is SEHNR and CDR2 is FQNEAQ in the germline V gene (reference sequence). V was trimmed by 5 bases and J by 0 bases, leaving 11 bases between them. The CDR3 loop is CASSPWDRSYEQYF. DNA for the CDR3: TGTGCCAGCAGCCCTTGGGACCGCTCCTACGAGCAGTACTTC.

This chain joins TRBV7-9 and TRBJ1-3; no reliable D call. CDR1 is SEHNR and CDR2 is FQNEAQ in the germline V gene (reference sequence). CDR3 length: 17 amino acids. V was pared by 2 bases and J by 0 bases, with 14 bases between. Here the CDR3 reads CASSLSRGMSSGNTIYF. The CDR3 DNA reads TGTGCCAGCAGCTTAAGCCGTGGGATGAGCTCTGGAAACACCATATATTTT. The full variable domain, with the rest looked up from reference TRBV7-9 and TRBJ1-3, is DTGVSQNPRHKITKRGQNVTFRCDPISEHNRLYWYRQTLGQGPEFLTYFQNEAQLEKSRLLSDRFSAERPKGSFSTLEIQRTEQGDSAMYLCASSLSRGMSSGNTIYFGEGSWLTVV.